The source of this T cell receptor beta chain is a study of OX40 agonist ivuxolimab in advanced cancers. Study conclusions and caveats: Both CD4+ and CD8+ T cell populations in blood had undergone clonal expansion by week 6 at 0.1 to 3.0 mg/kg. Averaging showed that CD8+ T cells had more expanded clones than CD4+ did.

Measured with immunoSEQ multiplex PCR; TCRdb has only the in-frame clones, and not every one. Of about 77,000 clones in the sample, roughly nine tenths are singletons; the top ten hold around 2.6%. Germline loops: CDR1 SGHAT, CDR2 FQDESV (reference sequence). The CDR3 is 14 amino acids. V was shortened by 5 bases and J by 0 bases, with 11 bases between the two germline ends. In regard to this clone: The target antigen is unknown.

Enrollment shut out patients with autoimmune disease history or systemic immunosuppression. Material: CD4+ or CD8+ T cells sorted from blood, obtained in a trial of the OX40 agonist ivuxolimab. The source of this sequence is an adult with an advanced solid tumor such as melanoma, head and neck, liver or kidney cancer. The chain joins TRBV11-1 to TRBJ2-7; D is possibly TRBD1 (6 bases). DNA for the CDR3: TGTGCCAGCAGCCGACAGGAGAGCTCCTACGAGCAGTACTTC. As protein: CASSRQESSYEQYF.